The sequence of this T cell receptor beta chain was determined in a study of T cell responses to AZD1222 COVID-19 vaccine. Libraries were prepared by immunoSEQ multiplex PCR; TCRdb keeps only in-frame clonotypes and omits some of them. Altogether 200,000 to 250,000 clones are present, about 94% being singletons, with the ten largest covering 1.7%. Concerning this clone: Its antigen is not known.

Trimming removed 4 bases from V and 7 bases from J; junction bases left unmatched: 9. Germline values: CDR1 SGHRS, CDR2 YFSETQ. CDR3 length equals 16 residues. Study outcomes and limitations: Regions 160-218 and 743-854 held dominance among vaccine-associated CD4 TCRs, which spanned spike. Spike-specific TCR repertoires showed rising breadth and depth after two AZD1222 doses.

The chain couples TRBV5-1 to TRBJ2-2; TRBD2 matches 11 bases. The sequence came from an adult who received the MenACWY meningococcal vaccine as a control. The specimen comprised peripheral blood, sampled 28 days after the second dose of the MenACWY control vaccine. In nucleotides, the CDR3 is TGCGCCAGCAGCGAAATTAGCGGGAGGGCCGGCGGGGAGCTGTTTTTT. Protein product: CASSEISGRAGGELFF. The complete variable domain, with remaining parts taken from reference TRBV5-1 and TRBJ2-2, reads KAGVTQTPRYLIKTRGQQVTLSCSPISGHRSVSWYQQTPGQGLQFLFEYFSETQRNKGNFPGRFSGRQFSNSRSEMNVSTLELGDSALYLCASSEISGRAGGELFFGEGSRLTVL.